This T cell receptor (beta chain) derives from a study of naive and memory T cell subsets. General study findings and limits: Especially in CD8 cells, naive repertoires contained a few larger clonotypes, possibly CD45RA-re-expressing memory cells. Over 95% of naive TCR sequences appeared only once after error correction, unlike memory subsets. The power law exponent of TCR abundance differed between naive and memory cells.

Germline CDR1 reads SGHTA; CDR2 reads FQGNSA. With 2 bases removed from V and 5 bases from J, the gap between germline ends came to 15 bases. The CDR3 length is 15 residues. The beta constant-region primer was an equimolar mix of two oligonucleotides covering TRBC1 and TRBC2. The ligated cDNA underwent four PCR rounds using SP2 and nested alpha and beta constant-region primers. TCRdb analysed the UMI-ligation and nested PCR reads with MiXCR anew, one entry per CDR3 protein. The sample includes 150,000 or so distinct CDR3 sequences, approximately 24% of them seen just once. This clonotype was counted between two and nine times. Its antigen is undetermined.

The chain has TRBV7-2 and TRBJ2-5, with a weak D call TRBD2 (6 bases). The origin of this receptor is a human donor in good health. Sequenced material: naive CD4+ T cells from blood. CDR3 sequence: CASSLFKGLGETQYF. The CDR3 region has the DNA TGTGCCAGCAGCTTATTCAAGGGACTCGGCGAGACCCAGTACTTC.